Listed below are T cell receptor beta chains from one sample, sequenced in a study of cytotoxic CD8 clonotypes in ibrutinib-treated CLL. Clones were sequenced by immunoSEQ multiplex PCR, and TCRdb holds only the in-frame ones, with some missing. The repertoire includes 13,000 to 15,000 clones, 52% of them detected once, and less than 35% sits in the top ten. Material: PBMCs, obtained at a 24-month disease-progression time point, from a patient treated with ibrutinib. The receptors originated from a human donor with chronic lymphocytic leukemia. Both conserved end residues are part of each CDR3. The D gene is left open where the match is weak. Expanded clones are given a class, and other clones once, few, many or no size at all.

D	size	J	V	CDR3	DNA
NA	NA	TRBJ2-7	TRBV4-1	CASSQYATSTYEQYF	TGCGCCAGCAGCCAATATGCCACCTCAACCTACGAGCAGTACTTC
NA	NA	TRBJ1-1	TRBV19	CASSIDPLAGNTEAFF	TGTGCCAGTAGTATAGATCCTTTGGCAGGGAACACTGAAGCTTTCTTT
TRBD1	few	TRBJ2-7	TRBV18	CASSSDRGEQYF	TGTGCCAGCTCATCCGACAGGGGCGAGCAGTACTTC
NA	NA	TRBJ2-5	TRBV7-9	CASSLGAAFQETQYF	TGTGCCAGCAGCTTAGGGGCGGCTTTTCAAGAGACCCAGTACTTC
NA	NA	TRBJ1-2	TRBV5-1	CASSLVSGEGGYTF	TGCGCCAGCAGCTTGGTATCGGGGGAAGGTGGCTACACCTTC
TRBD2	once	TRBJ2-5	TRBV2	CASSEARGGPETQYF	TGTGCCAGCAGTGAAGCGCGGGGGGGCCCAGAGACCCAGTACTTC
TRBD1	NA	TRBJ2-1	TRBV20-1	CSALQGPYQFF	TGCAGTGCTCTACAGGGGCCCTATCAGTTCTTC
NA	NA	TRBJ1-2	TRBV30	CAWRAGVGYGYTF	TGTGCCTGGAGGGCAGGGGTAGGGTATGGCTACACCTTC
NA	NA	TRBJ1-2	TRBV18	CASSPGTPSGYTF	TGTGCCAGCTCACCCGGGACCCCATCTGGCTACACCTTC
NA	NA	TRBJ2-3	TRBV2	CASSAGPHSTDTQYF	TGTGCCAGCAGTGCGGGACCTCACAGCACAGATACGCAGTATTTT
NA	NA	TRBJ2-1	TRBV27	CASSLSSGWRYNEQFF	TGTGCCAGCAGTTTATCGTCAGGGTGGAGATACAATGAGCAGTTCTTC
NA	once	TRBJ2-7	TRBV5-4	CASSPPGSRSYEQYF	TGTGCCAGCAGCCCCCCTGGGAGCCGATCCTACGAGCAGTACTTC
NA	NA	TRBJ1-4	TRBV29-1	CSVVRVDANEKLFF	TGCAGCGTTGTCAGGGTGGACGCCAATGAAAAACTGTTTTTT
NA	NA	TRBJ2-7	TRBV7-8	CASRFRDFSEEQYF	TGTGCCAGCAGATTCCGGGACTTCTCTGAGGAGCAGTACTTC
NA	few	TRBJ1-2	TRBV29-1	CSVRGESTGYTF	TGCAGCGTCCGAGGGGAGTCGACCGGCTACACCTTC
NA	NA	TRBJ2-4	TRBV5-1	CAESWGGESKNIQYF	TGCGCCGAATCCTGGGGGGGCGAGTCCAAAAACATTCAGTACTTC
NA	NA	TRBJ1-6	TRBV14	CASSQGLRNSPLHF	TGTGCCAGCAGCCAAGGCTTGAGGAATTCACCCCTCCACTTT
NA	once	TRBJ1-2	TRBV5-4	CASSADIEGQGYGYTF	TGTGCCAGCAGCGCGGACATTGAGGGGCAGGGCTATGGCTACACCTTC
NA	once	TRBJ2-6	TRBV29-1	CSVEGEVSGANVLTF	TGCAGCGTTGAAGGGGAGGTATCTGGGGCCAACGTCCTGACTTTC
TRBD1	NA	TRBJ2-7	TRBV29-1	CSVEDLTQGGEQYF	TGCAGCGTTGAAGACCTAACACAGGGGGGTGAGCAGTACTTC
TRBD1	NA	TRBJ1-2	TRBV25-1	CASSETGASGYTF	TGTGCCAGCAGTGAGACAGGGGCGAGCGGCTACACCTTC
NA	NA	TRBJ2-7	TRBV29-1	CSVIDEGYEQYF	TGCAGCGTTATAGACGAGGGCTACGAGCAGTACTTC
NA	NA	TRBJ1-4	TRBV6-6	CASSENEKLFF	TGTGCCAGCAGTGAGAATGAAAAACTGTTTTTT
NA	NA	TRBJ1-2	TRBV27	CASSLSPTANYGYTF	TGTGCCAGCAGTTTATCCCCAACAGCTAACTATGGCTACACCTTC
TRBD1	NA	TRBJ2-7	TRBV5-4	CASGGQGQGATYEQYF	TGTGCCAGCGGGGGCCAGGGACAGGGCGCAACCTACGAGCAGTACTTC
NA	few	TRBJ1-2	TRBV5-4	CASSWTADVAWEYGYTF	TGTGCCAGCAGCTGGACCGCGGACGTAGCCTGGGAATATGGCTACACCTTC
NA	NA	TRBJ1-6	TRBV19	CASSESYNSPLHF	TGTGCCAGTAGCGAATCCTATAATTCACCCCTCCACTTT
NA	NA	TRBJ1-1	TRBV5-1	CASSLGTEKAFF	TGCGCCAGCAGCTTAGGGACCGAGAAAGCTTTCTTT
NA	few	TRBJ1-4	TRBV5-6	CASSPQGGRAEKLFF	TGTGCCAGCAGCCCCCAGGGCGGGAGGGCGGAAAAACTGTTTTTT
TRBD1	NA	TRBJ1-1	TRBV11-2	CASSLDRQGVNTEAFF	TGTGCCAGCAGCTTAGATCGACAGGGGGTGAACACTGAAGCTTTCTTT
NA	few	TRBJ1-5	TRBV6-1	CASSEVNEPQHF	TGTGCCAGCAGTGAAGTCAATGAGCCCCAGCATTTT
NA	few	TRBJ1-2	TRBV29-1	CSAARTPNYGYTF	TGCAGCGCCGCTAGGACACCTAACTATGGCTACACCTTC
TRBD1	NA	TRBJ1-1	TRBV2	CASYRPGTGTEAFF	TGTGCCAGCTACCGGCCCGGGACAGGGACTGAAGCTTTCTTT
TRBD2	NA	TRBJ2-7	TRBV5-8	CASSSLAGDDEQYF	TGTGCCAGCAGCTCACTAGCGGGGGACGACGAGCAGTACTTC
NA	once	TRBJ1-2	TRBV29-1	CSVSGEGNYGYTF	TGCAGCGTTTCGGGGGAGGGTAACTATGGCTACACCTTC
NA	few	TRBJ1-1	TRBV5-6	CASSLYRDTEAFF	TGTGCCAGCAGCTTGTACAGGGACACTGAAGCTTTCTTT
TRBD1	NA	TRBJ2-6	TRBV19	CASSTPTGLYSGANVLTF	TGTGCCAGTAGTACACCGACAGGGCTTTACTCTGGGGCCAACGTCCTGACTTTC